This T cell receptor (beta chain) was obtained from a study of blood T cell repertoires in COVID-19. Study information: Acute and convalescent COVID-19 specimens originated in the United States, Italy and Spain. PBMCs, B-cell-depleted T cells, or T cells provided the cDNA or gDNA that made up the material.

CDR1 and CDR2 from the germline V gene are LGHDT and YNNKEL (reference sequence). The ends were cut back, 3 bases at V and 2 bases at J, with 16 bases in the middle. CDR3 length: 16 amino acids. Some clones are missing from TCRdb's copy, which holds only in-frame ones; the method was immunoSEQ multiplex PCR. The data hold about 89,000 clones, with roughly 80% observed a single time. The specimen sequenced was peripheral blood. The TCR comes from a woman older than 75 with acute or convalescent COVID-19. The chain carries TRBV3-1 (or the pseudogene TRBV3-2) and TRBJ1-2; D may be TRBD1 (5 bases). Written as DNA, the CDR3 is TGTGCCAGCAGCCAGTGGGCGGGGCACTTAAACTATGGCTACACCTTC. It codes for CASSQWAGHLNYGYTF.